The 30 T cell receptor beta chains presented below share a single source sample, sequenced in a study of T cell repertoires in cytomegalovirus infection. In TCRdb, the reads were re-called with MiXCR into one record per CDR3 protein. The sample includes approximately 250,000 distinct CDR3 sequences, roughly 23% of them seen just once. Specimen: CD8+ T cells from PBMCs. All receptors derive from a human donor in good health (CMV status not recorded). Some clones in this sample may be carry-over from other donors' samples.

This chain connects TRBV20-1 to TRBJ2-3, with D unresolved. CDR1 and CDR2 from the germline V gene are DFQATT and SNEGSKA (reference sequence). V shed 4 bases and J shed 0 bases, with 11 bases lying between them. This CDR3 is 14 amino acids long. CDR3 sequence: CSATRPVSTDTQYF. Here the CDR3 DNA reads TGCAGTGCTACCAGACCCGTGAGCACAGATACGCAGTATTTT.

The chain joins TRBV28 to TRBJ1-5; D not resolved. Trimming removed 3 bases at V and 2 bases at J, with 20 bases between. Germline CDR1 is MDHEN and CDR2 is SYDVKM. CDR3 length: 18 amino acids. The CDR3 coding sequence is TGTGCCAGCAGTTTCGTCCGAACCGGCAGGCTAGGCAATCAGCCCCAGCATTTT. Its translation: CASSFVRTGRLGNQPQHF.

This sequence joins TRBV2 and TRBJ2-7; the D is unclear. Trimming took 6 bases from V and 5 from J, leaving 11 bases between them. This CDR3 has 12 residues. Germline loops: CDR1 SNHLY, CDR2 FYNNEI. The CDR3 nucleotides are TGTGCCAGCAGCGACACCCGGGACGAGCAGTACTTC. Translation gives CASSDTRDEQYF. Filled out from reference TRBV2 and TRBJ2-7, the complete variable domain reads EPEVTQTPSHQVTQMGQEVILRCVPISNHLYFYWYRQILGQKVEFLVSFYNNEISEKSEIFDDQFSVERPDGSNFTLKIRSTKLEDSAMYFCASSDTRDEQYFGPGTRLTVT.

This clonotype has only a few counts. This rearrangement joins TRBV20-1 to TRBJ1-5; possible D gene TRBD1, 5 bases. There are 14 residues in the CDR3. From germline, CDR1 is DFQATT and CDR2 SNEGSKA (reference sequence). Trimming pared 0 bases from V and 0 bases from J, leaving 6 bases between. CDR3 DNA sequence: TGCAGTGCTAGAGATGGGGGTAGCAATCAGCCCCAGCATTTT. It codes for CSARDGGSNQPQHF.

This clonotype was counted at least ten times. In nucleotides, the CDR3 is TGTGCCAGCAGCGATCCCCCCCAGCATTTT. Translating gives CASSDPPQHF. The chain couples TRBV7-8 to TRBJ1-5; no firm D call. The CDR3 runs 10 residues. Trimming took off 5 bases at V and 10 bases at J, with 6 bases between the two ends. The germline CDR1 and CDR2 sequences are SGHVS and FQNEAQ. The full variable domain, in which reference TRBV7-8 and TRBJ1-5 provide the parts outside the CDR3, is GAGVSQSPRYKVAKRGQDVALRCDPISGHVSLFWYQQALGQGPEFLTYFQNEAQLDKSGLPSDRFFAERPEGSVSTLKIQRTQQEDSAVYLCASSDPPQHFGDGTRLSIL.

The chain joins TRBV4-2 to TRBJ1-1; D not certain. The V and J ends lost 0 bases and 0 bases respectively, with 11 bases between them. Germline values: CDR1 LGHNA, CDR2 YNFKEQ. This CDR3 is built from 16 residues. This CDR3 reads CASSQDQARMNTEAFF. In DNA form, the CDR3 reads TGTGCCAGCAGCCAAGATCAGGCCAGGATGAACACTGAAGCTTTCTTT.

V and J are TRBV7-4 and TRBJ1-2; 11 bases are a match to TRBD1. Germline CDR1 is SGHVT and CDR2 is SQSDAQ. The CDR3 is 14 amino acids. The J segment lost 8 bases and the V segment lost 4 bases, leaving 6 bases of the junction unmatched. Here the CDR3 reads CASSSGQGVYGYTF. The CDR3 DNA follows: TGTGCCAGCAGCTCGGGACAGGGGGTATACGGCTACACCTTC.

The sample holds many counts of this clonotype. J is TRBJ2-1 and V is TRBV7-6; D is undetermined. The V gene's germline CDR1 is SGHVS and CDR2 FNYEAQ. The CDR3 has 12 residues. V dropped 6 bases and J dropped 7 bases, with 10 bases sitting between them. CDR3 DNA sequence: TGTGCCAGCAGTTGGCTCGGGAATGAGCAGTTCTTC. It codes for CASSWLGNEQFF.

The J gene is TRBJ2-1, the V gene TRBV29-1; D not certain. This CDR3 comprises 12 residues. CDR1 is SQVTM, CDR2 ANQGSEA, per germline. V was cut by 7 bases and J by 4 bases, with 11 bases left in between. CDR3 nucleotides: TGCAGCGCCACTGACTGGTACAATGAGCAGTTCTTC. Translated: CSATDWYNEQFF.

V and J are TRBV29-1 and TRBJ2-3; 7 bases line up with TRBD2. V was pared by 4 bases and J by 1 base, with 5 bases of the junction left unmatched. Germline V CDR1 and CDR2: SQVTM, ANQGSEA. This CDR3 contains 14 residues. Here the CDR3 DNA reads TGCAGCGTTGGGGGACTACCGGGCACAGATACGCAGTATTTT. It is translated as CSVGGLPGTDTQYF.

This clonotype has only a few counts. V usage is TRBV6-1 and J usage is TRBJ2-7, with a tentative D call TRBD1 (6 bases). The CDR3 totals 16 residues. V was cut by 3 bases and J by 2 bases, with 17 bases left in between. The germline CDR1 and CDR2 sequences are MNHNS and SASEGT. The CDR3 spells CASSDFIGQLPYEQYF. The CDR3, as DNA: TGTGCCAGCAGTGACTTCATCGGACAGCTACCCTACGAGCAGTACTTC.

The chain couples TRBV18 to TRBJ1-1; D gene unclear. Germline V lookup: CDR1 KGHSH, CDR2 LQKENI. V was pared by 3 bases and J by 4 bases, with 9 bases between. This CDR3 comprises 13 residues. CDR3 in amino acids: CASSPSAVTEAFF. The CDR3 DNA sequence: TGTGCCAGCTCACCCTCGGCGGTCACTGAAGCTTTCTTT.

The sample holds a few counts of this clonotype. This chain uses TRBV28 with TRBJ1-4; D is unresolved. V was clipped by 6 bases and J by 8 bases, with 16 bases between them. Germline V lookup: CDR1 MDHEN, CDR2 SYDVKM. This CDR3 contains 14 residues. The CDR3 DNA sequence: TGTGCCAGCAGCCCCGGGTCCGATCGGGAAAAACTGTTTTTT. This translates into CASSPGSDREKLFF.

This clonotype was found many times. V is TRBV14 and J is TRBJ2-7; no clear D gene. This CDR3 has 12 residues. V was cut by 2 bases and J by 3 bases, with 5 bases left in between. Germline CDR1 reads SGHDN; CDR2 reads FVKESK. The CDR3 loop reads CASSQSSYEQYF. The CDR3 nucleotides read TGTGCCAGCAGCCAATCGAGCTACGAGCAGTACTTC.

This clonotype was picked up many times. This chain links TRBV28 with TRBJ1-5; D gene uncertain. This CDR3 spans 16 amino acids. V lost 7 bases, J lost 0 bases, and 16 bases lay in between. The V gene's germline CDR1 is MDHEN and CDR2 SYDVKM. CDR3 sequence reads: CASTSLGTNSNQPQHF. The DNA of the CDR3 is TGTGCCAGCACCAGTTTAGGCACAAATAGCAATCAGCCCCAGCATTTT.

This clonotype was seen only a few times. The rearrangement links TRBV2 to TRBJ2-2; unclear D gene. This CDR3 is built from 13 residues. Germline CDR1 reads SNHLY; CDR2 reads FYNNEI. Trimming removed 1 base from V and 3 bases from J, with 3 bases in between. The CDR3 bases are TGTGCCAGCAGTGAAGGGTACACCGGGGAGCTGTTTTTT. This sequence encodes CASSEGYTGELFF.

This clonotype was seen repeatedly, ten times or more. The chain has TRBV7-6 and TRBJ2-5, with D perhaps matching TRBD1 (6 bases). V was shortened by 6 bases and J by 1 base, with 15 bases between the two germline ends. This CDR3 is built from 15 residues. Germline V gene data show CDR1 as SGHVS and CDR2 as FNYEAQ. CDR3 amino acids: CASRDVDRAQETQYF. Written as DNA, the CDR3 is TGTGCCAGCAGGGACGTGGACAGAGCCCAAGAGACCCAGTACTTC.

This clonotype came up a few times. The chain uses TRBV2 and TRBJ1-4, with 7 bases lining up with TRBD1. V was clipped by 6 bases and J by 8 bases; unmatched bases: 12. The CDR3 is 15 residues long. Germline CDR1 is SNHLY and CDR2 is FYNNEI. The CDR3 DNA reads TGTGCCAGCAGCGACGACAGGGTTCTCTACGAAAAACTGTTTTTT. Residues: CASSDDRVLYEKLFF.

This clonotype was observed many times. The chain carries TRBV27 and TRBJ2-1, with 9 bases fitting TRBD1. From germline, CDR1 is MNHEY and CDR2 SMNVEV (reference sequence). The CDR3 contains 13 residues. V was clipped by 8 bases and J by 10 bases; unmatched bases: 9. The CDR3 nucleotides are TGTGCCAGCGGACAGGGGAGATTCTCAGAGCAGTTCTTC. Its protein is CASGQGRFSEQFF.

CDR3 bases: TGTGCCAGCAGTTTAGGAGGGATATTATCCTACGAGCAGTACTTC. Translated, it gives CASSLGGILSYEQYF. This sequence joins TRBV28 and TRBJ2-7; perhaps TRBD2 as D (6 bases). Germline V gives CDR1 MDHEN, CDR2 SYDVKM. This CDR3 is 15 amino acids long. The V gene lost 2 bases and the J gene lost 1 base, with 12 bases spanning the gap.

This clonotype turned up a few times. The rearrangement joins TRBV6-6 to TRBJ1-5; tentatively, D is TRBD1 (5 bases). Trimming shortened V by 4 bases and J by 4 bases, and 11 bases separated the two germline ends. The CDR3 runs 14 residues. The V gene's germline CDR1 is MNHNY and CDR2 SVGAGI (reference sequence). The DNA of the CDR3 is TGTGCCAGCAGTTCCGGGACGGAGAATCAGCCCCAGCATTTT. Its protein is CASSSGTENQPQHF.

This clonotype has more than one count but fewer than ten. CDR3 nucleotide sequence: TGTGCCAGCAGCCGCTATGCGACCACTAGCACAGATACGCAGTATTTT. Translating it yields CASSRYATTSTDTQYF. The chain combines TRBV2 with TRBJ2-3; D not resolved. This CDR3 contains 16 residues. Trimming shortened V by 6 bases and J by 0 bases, and 16 bases separated the two germline ends. The V gene's germline CDR1 is SNHLY and CDR2 FYNNEI. Full variable domain (rest looked up from reference TRBV2 and TRBJ2-3): EPEVTQTPSHQVTQMGQEVILRCVPISNHLYFYWYRQILGQKVEFLVSFYNNEISEKSEIFDDQFSVERPDGSNFTLKIRSTKLEDSAMYFCASSRYATTSTDTQYFGPGTRLTVL.

The gene calls are TRBV7-9 and TRBJ2-3; no definite D call. The germline V gene encodes CDR1 SEHNR and CDR2 FQNEAQ (reference sequence). This CDR3 comprises 9 residues. V dropped 8 bases and J dropped 7 bases, with 4 bases sitting between them. DNA for the CDR3: TGTGCCAGCGGGAATACGCAGTATTTT. The encoded protein is CASGNTQYF.

CDR3 loop: CASSFEAGHPDTQYF. Here the CDR3 DNA reads TGTGCCAGCAGCTTCGAAGCGGGCCATCCAGATACGCAGTATTTT. The chain carries TRBV7-9 and TRBJ2-3; a possible D gene is TRBD2 (6 bases). Germline values: CDR1 SEHNR, CDR2 FQNEAQ (reference sequence). This CDR3 contains 15 residues. Trimming took off 3 bases at V and 4 bases at J, with 14 bases between the two ends. The whole variable domain, filled in from reference TRBV7-9 and TRBJ2-3, reads DTGVSQNPRHKITKRGQNVTFRCDPISEHNRLYWYRQTLGQGPEFLTYFQNEAQLEKSRLLSDRFSAERPKGSFSTLEIQRTEQGDSAMYLCASSFEAGHPDTQYFGPGTRLTVL.

This clonotype was counted between two and nine times. This rearrangement joins TRBV20-1 to TRBJ1-2, with 11 bases fitting TRBD1. Germline CDR1 reads DFQATT; CDR2 reads SNEGSKA (reference sequence). V lost 3 bases and J lost 3; bases outside the gene matches: 9. This CDR3 spans 16 amino acids. Here the CDR3 DNA reads TGCAGTGCTAGGGCGCCCCCGGGACAGGGGGACTATGGCTACACCTTC. It translates to CSARAPPGQGDYGYTF.

The CDR3 loop is CASSADDPEQFF. In nucleotides, the CDR3 is TGTGCCAGCAGCGCGGACGACCCTGAGCAGTTCTTC. J is TRBJ2-1 and V is TRBV5-4; no clear D. V dropped 4 bases and J dropped 9 bases, with 11 bases sitting between them. Germline values: CDR1 SGHNT, CDR2 YYREEE (reference sequence). The CDR3 has 12 amino acids.

The rearrangement links TRBV4-1 to TRBJ1-4; D is unclear. V gave up 5 bases and J gave up 5 bases, with 15 bases separating them. The CDR3 loop spans 15 amino acids. The germline V gene encodes CDR1 MGHRA and CDR2 YSYEKL. The DNA for the CDR3 is TGCGCCAGCAGCTTCCGTAGAGGGCCGAATGAAAAACTGTTTTTT. This encodes CASSFRRGPNEKLFF.

This sequence joins TRBV20-1 and TRBJ2-5; the D is unclear. The CDR3 runs 11 residues. Germline CDR1 and CDR2: DFQATT and SNEGSKA (reference sequence). Trimming left V 0 bases short and J 4 bases short, with 3 bases between. Here the CDR3 reads CSAREVETQYF. Written as DNA, the CDR3 is TGCAGTGCTAGAGAGGTAGAGACCCAGTACTTC.

This clonotype has just a few counts. The rearrangement links TRBV2 to TRBJ2-6; TRBD1 matches at 11 bases. CDR3 length: 16 amino acids. Trimming cost V 5 bases and J 3 bases; bases outside gene matches: 3. The germline V gene has CDR1 SNHLY and CDR2 FYNNEI. CDR3 sequence: CASSWDRGIGANVLTF. CDR3 nucleotide sequence: TGTGCCAGCAGTTGGGACAGGGGGATTGGGGCCAACGTCCTGACTTTC.

The chain uses TRBV11-1 and TRBJ2-1, with no clear D. V dropped 1 base and J dropped 8 bases, with 12 bases sitting between them. The CDR3 is 14 amino acids. Germline CDR1 is SGHAT and CDR2 is FQDESV (reference sequence). The DNA for the CDR3 is TGTGCCAGCAGCTTAGTTGGTAACAGATATGAGCAGTTCTTC. Its protein is CASSLVGNRYEQFF. Full variable domain (missing parts from reference TRBV11-1 and TRBJ2-1): EAEVAQSPRYKITEKSQAVAFWCDPISGHATLYWYRQILGQGPELLVQFQDESVVDDSQLPKDRFSAERLKGVDSTLKIQPAELGDSAMYLCASSLVGNRYEQFFGPGTRLTVL.